This T cell receptor beta chain was identified in a study of blood T cells in healthy people across ages. Findings and caveats of the study: Observed TCR beta diversity per million T cells went down as age went up. This fall followed a roughly linear course with age.

Alongside a J-beta primer mix, a sample-barcoded 5' primer served in a second PCR lasting about 7 to 11 cycles. TCRdb analysed the 5' RACE reads with MiXCR anew, one entry per CDR3 protein. The sample yields 900,000 to 950,000 distinct CDR3 sequences, about 29% seen once. As for this clonotype: The antigen remains unidentified.

The same specimen was also included in a second study, on T cells of mothers and their children. Per that paper: Each donor was one of three healthy Caucasian mothers or one of their six children.

The sample consisted of blood. This TCR was recovered from a woman aged 35 to 49 in good health.

CDR3 residues: CASSLGMEGTYGQYF. The CDR3 DNA reads as TGTGCCAGCAGTTTGGGGATGGAAGGGACCTACGGGCAGTACTTC. The chain uses TRBV12-3 or TRBV12-4 and TRBJ2-4; D is possibly TRBD1 or TRBD2 (5 bases each). The V end was cut by 3 bases, the J end by 13 bases, with 22 bases between. This CDR3 is built from 15 residues.